These 31 T cell receptor beta chains were sequenced from one sample in a study of OX40 agonist ivuxolimab in advanced cancers. Profiling relied on immunoSEQ multiplex PCR, and the TCRdb table lists in-frame clones only, not all of them. Seen here are 71,000 or so clones, approximately 86% observed once, and the top ten hold 0.7% to 0.9%. Here the sequenced sample was CD4+ or CD8+ T cells sorted from blood, taken in a trial of the OX40 agonist ivuxolimab. Receptors were obtained from an adult with an advanced solid tumor such as melanoma, head and neck, liver or kidney cancer.

The genes are TRBV19 and TRBJ2-7; 9 positions agree with TRBD1. The CDR3 sequence is 18 residues long. Unmatched junction bases numbered 19, after V lost 3 bases and J lost 7 bases. Germline V gene sequence: CDR1 LNHDA, CDR2 SQIVND (reference sequence). The CDR3 region has the DNA TGTGCCAGTAGTATCTCATCGGACAGGGGACCTGCCTTGTGGGAGCAGTACTTC. Its protein product is CASSISSDRGPALWEQYF.

The V and J genes are TRBV4-1 and TRBJ2-3, with D maybe TRBD2 (7 bases). Germline assignment: CDR1 MGHRA and CDR2 YSYEKL. The V end lost 0 bases, the J end lost 0 bases, and 16 bases lay between the germline ends. The CDR3 contains 18 residues. The CDR3 protein is CASSQDRWGGGSTDTQYF. The CDR3 DNA sequence: TGCGCCAGCAGCCAAGATCGGTGGGGAGGGGGGAGCACAGATACGCAGTATTTT.

The chain couples TRBV7-9 to TRBJ1-2; TRBD1 matches 11 bases. V was clipped by 0 bases and J by 3 bases; unmatched bases: 6. This CDR3 is 17 amino acids long. Germline loops: CDR1 SEHNR, CDR2 FQNEAQ (reference sequence). CDR3 bases: TGTGCCAGCAGCTTAGCAGGGACAGGGGGTTTCTACTATGGCTACACCTTC. It codes for CASSLAGTGGFYYGYTF. Full variable domain (rest looked up from reference TRBV7-9 and TRBJ1-2): DTGVSQNPRHKITKRGQNVTFRCDPISEHNRLYWYRQTLGQGPEFLTYFQNEAQLEKSRLLSDRFSAERPKGSFSTLEIQRTEQGDSAMYLCASSLAGTGGFYYGYTFGSGTRLTVV.

This clone was observed once. Its ends do not fully match the called genes, so a read error is possible. The chain has TRBV10-3 and TRBJ1-5, with D maybe TRBD1 (5 bases). The germline CDR1 and CDR2 sequences are ENHRY and SYGVKD. The CDR3 loop spans 16 amino acids. CDR3 sequence (DNA): TGTGCCATCAGTGAGTCGGTCCCAGGGAGCATTCAGCCCCAGCATTTT. It translates to CAISESVPGSIQPQHF.

The chain uses TRBV6-5 and TRBJ2-1; D may be TRBD2 (5 bases). The V gene lost 10 bases and the J gene lost 4 bases, with 11 bases spanning the gap. Per germline, CDR1 MNHEY and CDR2 SVGAGI. The CDR3 has 12 residues. DNA for the CDR3: TGTGCCACCGGACGAGGGTACAATGAGCAGTTCTTC. The encoded protein is CATGRGYNEQFF.

The CDR3 DNA reads as TGTGCCAGCGGGAAGCGGGGGGCTGCAGATACGCAGTATTTT. It is translated as CASGKRGAADTQYF. The J gene is TRBJ2-3, the V gene TRBV9; TRBD2 aligns across 9 bases. With V trimmed by 7 bases and J by 4 bases, 7 bases remained unmatched. There are 14 residues in the CDR3. In germline, CDR1 is SGDLS, CDR2 YYNGEE.

The J gene is TRBJ1-1, the V gene TRBV5-1, with 8 bases lining up with TRBD1. The CDR3 consists of 14 residues. V lost 3 bases to trimming and J lost 0 bases; unmatched junction nucleotides: 1. CDR1 is SGHRS and CDR2 is YFSETQ in the germline V gene. This chain's CDR3 is CASSWDRMNTEAFF. CDR3 DNA: TGCGCCAGCAGCTGGGACAGGATGAACACTGAAGCTTTCTTT.

This clone turned up a few times. This chain links TRBV7-2 with TRBJ2-5; 8 bases match TRBD2. The CDR3 contains 14 residues. The V segment lost 5 bases and the J segment 7 bases; nucleotides outside the gene matches: 9. Germline lookup yields CDR1 SGHTA and CDR2 FQGNSA. This chain's CDR3 is CASSPPGGGGTQYF. The CDR3 DNA follows: TGTGCCAGCAGCCCTCCCGGGGGGGGAGGGACCCAGTACTTC.

The gene calls are TRBV5-1 and TRBJ1-4; D gene unclear. This CDR3 spans 13 amino acids. Germline CDR1 is SGHRS and CDR2 is YFSETQ. V shed 3 bases and J shed 7 bases, with 10 bases lying between them. Written as DNA, the CDR3 is TGCGCCAGCAGCTCCTTAGTGGGTGAAAAACTGTTTTTT. The encoded protein is CASSSLVGEKLFF. The variable domain in full, completed from reference TRBV5-1 and TRBJ1-4, reads KAGVTQTPRYLIKTRGQQVTLSCSPISGHRSVSWYQQTPGQGLQFLFEYFSETQRNKGNFPGRFSGRQFSNSRSEMNVSTLELGDSALYLCASSSLVGEKLFFGSGTQLSVL.

V gene TRBV14 combines with J gene TRBJ2-7, with D unclear. Trimming removed 5 bases at V and 0 bases at J, with 2 bases between. Germline lookup yields CDR1 SGHDN and CDR2 FVKESK. This CDR3 has 11 residues. The CDR3 DNA reads TGTGCCAGCAGCTACTCCTACGAGCAGTACTTC. This gives the protein CASSYSYEQYF. The full variable domain, completed using reference TRBV14 and TRBJ2-7, is EAGVTQFPSHSVIEKGQTVTLRCDPISGHDNLYWYRRVMGKEIKFLLHFVKESKQDESGMPNNRFLAERTGGTYSTLKVQPAELEDSGVYFCASSYSYEQYFGPGTRLTVT.

V usage is TRBV28 and J usage is TRBJ2-5; D unclear. The V gene lost 5 bases and the J gene lost 5 bases, with 6 bases spanning the gap. The V gene's germline CDR1 is MDHEN and CDR2 SYDVKM. The CDR3 runs 11 residues. The CDR3 is CASSGRETQYF. The CDR3 nucleotides read TGTGCCAGCAGTGGCCGGGAGACCCAGTACTTC.

V gene TRBV5-1 combines with J gene TRBJ2-1, with unresolved D. The CDR3 extends over 16 amino acids. The V gene lost 6 bases and the J gene lost 4 bases, with 20 bases spanning the gap. Germline V gene lookup returns CDR1 SGHRS and CDR2 YFSETQ. CDR3 in amino acids: CASTLDGPARYNEQFF. DNA of the CDR3: TGCGCCAGCACTCTGGATGGTCCGGCGCGGTACAATGAGCAGTTCTTC.

This clone came up a few times. The chain carries TRBV18 and TRBJ1-6; 7 positions match TRBD1. The V segment lost 4 bases and the J segment 4 bases; nucleotides outside the gene matches: 4. Germline loops: CDR1 KGHSH, CDR2 LQKENI. CDR3 length equals 15 residues. For the CDR3, the DNA is TGTGCCAGCTCACGAACAGGGGTGTATAATTCACCCCTCCACTTT. It encodes CASSRTGVYNSPLHF.

The table lists this clone with a few counts. V usage is TRBV9 and J usage is TRBJ2-7; the match to TRBD2 covers 10 bases. Trimming removed 4 bases from V and 2 bases from J; junction bases left unmatched: 9. CDR3 size: 16 residues. From germline, CDR1 is SGDLS and CDR2 YYNGEE. The CDR3: CASSLERTSGPYEQYF. CDR3 in DNA: TGTGCCAGCAGCCTAGAGCGGACTAGCGGTCCCTACGAGCAGTACTTC.

The rearrangement uses TRBV7-2 and TRBJ1-1; D unresolved. Germline V CDR1 and CDR2: SGHTA, FQGNSA. V was pared by 7 bases and J by 0 bases, with 9 bases between. CDR3 length: 13 residues. CDR3 sequence reads: CASTLTVNTEAFF. In DNA form, the CDR3 reads TGTGCCAGCACACTGACGGTGAACACTGAAGCTTTCTTT.

This chain joins TRBV29-1 and TRBJ2-7, with TRBD2 identical over 15 bases. The CDR3 loop spans 14 amino acids. V dropped 6 bases and J dropped 4; count of bases not matched to a gene: 4. Germline assignment: CDR1 SQVTM and CDR2 ANQGSEA. CDR3 sequence: CSVTGLAGGYEQYF. CDR3 sequence (DNA): TGCAGCGTGACGGGACTAGCGGGGGGATACGAGCAGTACTTC.

The chain recombines TRBV29-1 with TRBJ1-1; 7 bases fit TRBD1. The CDR3 sequence is 14 residues long. Germline CDR1 is SQVTM and CDR2 is ANQGSEA. J was trimmed by 0 bases and V by 2 bases; bases with no gene match: 3. In DNA, the CDR3 is TGCAGCGTTGAAAGACAGGGTATGAACACTGAAGCTTTCTTT. Translating it yields CSVERQGMNTEAFF.

This clone was detected only once. The chain joins TRBV30 to TRBJ2-7; 7 nucleotides line up with TRBD1. Germline assignment: CDR1 GTSNPN and CDR2 SVGIG (reference sequence). This CDR3 comprises 15 residues. J was trimmed by 1 base and V by 5 bases; bases with no gene match: 11. Here the CDR3 DNA reads TGTGCCTGGCGGAGAGTTACGGGACAGTCCTACGAGCAGTACTTC. This translates into CAWRRVTGQSYEQYF.

The chain uses TRBV29-1 and TRBJ2-3; D unclear. Trimming left V 0 bases short and J 5 bases short, with 9 bases between. Germline-derived CDR1 and CDR2 are SQVTM and ANQGSEA. The CDR3 totals 13 residues. The CDR3 nucleotides read TGCAGCGTTGAAGAACGATACATAGATACGCAGTATTTT. This codes for CSVEERYIDTQYF.

The chain joins TRBV5-1 to TRBJ1-1; 8 bases line up with TRBD1. Germline trimming cut 4 bases from V and 6 bases from J; bases unmatched to any gene: 11. This CDR3 has 15 residues. Germline V CDR1 and CDR2: SGHRS, YFSETQ. For the CDR3, the DNA is TGCGCCAGCAGCCCCTGGGACAGGTCAGACGCTGAAGCTTTCTTT. Its translation is CASSPWDRSDAEAFF.

The rearrangement joins TRBV6-5 to TRBJ2-1; 9 bases line up with TRBD2. CDR3 size: 16 residues. Germline values: CDR1 MNHEY, CDR2 SVGAGI. V dropped 0 bases and J dropped 5; count of bases not matched to a gene: 5. The CDR3 loop is CASSYSFLAGNNEQFF. The DNA of the CDR3 is TGTGCCAGCAGTTACTCGTTTCTAGCGGGGAACAATGAGCAGTTCTTC.

As concerns this clone: One end of the junction is discordant with germline, which a read error may explain. V gene TRBV7-7 combines with J gene TRBJ2-5; 9 bases line up with TRBD1. This CDR3 spans 14 amino acids. Germline-derived CDR1 and CDR2 are SSHAT and FNYEAQ (reference sequence). DNA for the CDR3: TGTGCTAGCAGCCCTACAGGGGGCCGTGAGACCCAGTACTTC. Protein: CASSPTGGRETQYF.

V gene TRBV29-1 combines with J gene TRBJ2-5; D assignment may be TRBD1 or TRBD2 (5 bases each). Germline values: CDR1 SQVTM, CDR2 ANQGSEA. CDR3 size: 12 residues. Trimming stripped 4 bases from V and 2 bases from J, with 8 bases between. The CDR3 protein is CSVGGGQETQYF. CDR3 in DNA: TGCAGCGTTGGTGGGGGACAAGAGACCCAGTACTTC.

This clone turned up a few times. The chain recombines TRBV11-1 with TRBJ1-1; the D is unclear. Germline lookup yields CDR1 SGHAT and CDR2 FQDESV (reference sequence). Trimming removed 1 base at V and 5 bases at J, with 5 bases between. The CDR3 consists of 12 residues. CDR3 DNA sequence: TGTGCCAGCAGCTTAGGGGTAACTGAAGCTTTCTTT. Translating it yields CASSLGVTEAFF.

This chain connects TRBV30 to TRBJ1-6; D is unresolved. V dropped 2 bases and J dropped 5 bases, with 4 bases sitting between them. This CDR3 spans 12 amino acids. CDR1 is GTSNPN and CDR2 is SVGIG in the germline V gene (reference sequence). The CDR3 protein is CAWSRDNSPLHF. In DNA, the CDR3 is TGTGCCTGGAGTCGGGATAATTCACCCCTCCACTTT.

V usage is TRBV15 and J usage is TRBJ1-5; D possibly corresponds to TRBD1 (5 bases). V dropped 0 bases and J dropped 7 bases, with 13 bases sitting between them. The germline CDR1 and CDR2 sequences are LNHNV and YYDKDF (reference sequence). CDR3 length: 15 residues. The CDR3 nucleotides are TGTGCCACCAGCAGAGATCGGCTCCGGGGGCAGCCCCAGCATTTT. It translates to CATSRDRLRGQPQHF.

V and J are TRBV5-1 and TRBJ2-5, with unresolved D. The V and J ends lost 0 bases and 5 bases respectively, with 11 bases between them. The CDR3 is 14 amino acids. Germline values: CDR1 SGHRS, CDR2 YFSETQ. CDR3 in DNA: TGCGCCAGCAGCTTGGGCCACTCCGTCGAGACCCAGTACTTC. Its protein is CASSLGHSVETQYF. The variable domain in full, completed from reference TRBV5-1 and TRBJ2-5, reads KAGVTQTPRYLIKTRGQQVTLSCSPISGHRSVSWYQQTPGQGLQFLFEYFSETQRNKGNFPGRFSGRQFSNSRSEMNVSTLELGDSALYLCASSLGHSVETQYFGPGTRLLVL.

The chain links TRBV7-3 to TRBJ2-3; perhaps TRBD2 as D (6 bases). From germline, CDR1 is SGHTA and CDR2 FQGTGA. Trimming took 5 bases from V and 3 from J, leaving 12 bases between them. This CDR3 is 14 amino acids long. The CDR3 DNA follows: TGTGCCAGCAGCCCGGTCGGGGGAACAGATACGCAGTATTTT. It encodes CASSPVGGTDTQYF.

For this clone: One junction end disagrees with the germline gene, perhaps due to a read error. The V and J genes are TRBV13 and TRBJ2-2, with a tentative D call TRBD2 (6 bases). This CDR3 contains 17 residues. CDR1 PRHDT and CDR2 FYEKMQ come from the germline V gene (reference sequence). The CDR3 here is CASTLQEDRDSARELFF. The CDR3 DNA sequence: TGTGCCAGCACCTTACAGGAAGACCGGGACTCCGCCCGGGAGCTGTTTTTT.

V is TRBV15 and J is TRBJ2-5, with D tentatively TRBD1 (5 bases). V was pared by 0 bases and J by 4 bases, with 12 bases between. Germline CDR1 reads LNHNV; CDR2 reads YYDKDF (reference sequence). The CDR3 covers 15 residues. The DNA for the CDR3 is TGTGCCACCAGCAGAGAGAGGCTGGGGCCAGAGACCCAGTACTTC. Translated: CATSRERLGPETQYF.

V is TRBV10-2 and J is TRBJ2-5; 9 bases are a match to TRBD2. This CDR3 has 16 amino acids. Germline-derived CDR1 and CDR2 are WSHSY and SAAADI. V trimming: 5 bases; J trimming: 3 bases; junction bases outside the gene matches: 10. The DNA for the CDR3 is TGCGCCAGCAGTATCCCGGCTAGCGGGATGGAAGAGACCCAGTACTTC. This codes for CASSIPASGMEETQYF.